The T cell receptor (beta chain) described here comes from a study of cytomegalovirus exposure and HLA in healthy donors. The study ran its PCR with 60 Vbeta and 13 Jbeta primers. Clones were sequenced by immunoSEQ multiplex PCR, and TCRdb holds only the in-frame ones, with some missing. The sample lists over 90,000 clones, nearly 65% seen once, with 4.5% to 5% in the top ten. V lost 0 bases, J lost 8 bases, and 31 bases lay in between. The germline CDR1 and CDR2 sequences are SGHDN and FVKESK. The CDR3 spans 20 residues. A note on this clone: Its matching antigen is unknown.

Study results and caveats: In presence/absence analyses, roughly uniform sequencing depth across donors was assumed.

Sequencing was done on a sample of PBMCs. The chain recombines TRBV14 with TRBJ1-2; possibly TRBD1 for D (6 bases). The sequence was collected from a human donor in good health. DNA of the CDR3: TGTGCCAGCAGCCAAGAAGACCCTGGGGGCCCAAGACGGAATCCTTGGGGCTACACCTTC. Translating it yields CASSQEDPGGPRRNPWGYTF.